This T cell receptor (beta chain) was found in a study of T-cell reconstitution after alpha-beta-depleted transplantation in children. Study-wide results and limits: Hyperexpanded clones declined; after one year, newly produced T cells mostly supplied diversity. There were some patients whose high TCRbeta diversity at day 60 came from surviving recipient T cells and thymic progenitors. Reported findings indicate that, about two months after transplant, alpha-beta T cells came from several hundred expanded clones, which were derived from non-depleted graft cells.

Preparation of the TCRbeta library used unique molecular identifiers. One entry per CDR3 protein, called by TCRdb with MiXCR from the PCR reads. The table shows hundreds of thousands of distinct CDR3 sequences, with around 13% occurring only once. The table lists this clonotype with a few counts. Its antigen remains unidentified. Germline CDR1 SGHTA, CDR2 FQGNSA. Unmatched junction bases numbered 6, after V lost 5 bases and J lost 9 bases. The CDR3 length is 14 residues. V is TRBV7-2 and J is TRBJ2-3, with 12 positions matching TRBD2. Source: PBMCs, taken before TCRalphabeta/CD19-depleted stem cell transplant. The receptor's source is a girl aged 2 to 10 with congenital amegakaryocytic thrombocytopenia, due to receive a stem cell transplant. The CDR3: CASSRLAGAGTQYF. DNA for the CDR3: TGTGCCAGCAGCCGACTAGCGGGAGCGGGCACGCAGTATTTT. Variable domain in full (rest from reference TRBV7-2 and TRBJ2-3): GAGVSQSPSNKVTEKGKDVELRCDPISGHTALYWYRQSLGQGLEFLIYFQGNSAPDKSGLPSDRFSAERTGGSVSTLTIQRTQQEDSAVYLCASSRLAGAGTQYFGPGTRLTVL.